This TCR beta chain was documented in a study of blood T cell repertoires in COVID-19. Study details: Acute and convalescent COVID-19 samples came from the United States, Italy and Spain. Sources were T cells, B-cell-depleted T cells, or PBMCs; the material itself was cDNA or gDNA.

The authors' processing: Reference gene primers were amplified, and this amplification served to estimate nucleated cell counts. Assay: immunoSEQ multiplex PCR; the TCRdb copy retains only in-frame clones and omits some. The V and J calls and clone size come from that table; D and trimming were worked out from the DNA. The repertoire holds about 140,000 clones, with 70% to 90% as singletons. Trimming shortened V by 6 bases and J by 5 bases, and 11 bases separated the two germline ends. The CDR3 covers 13 residues. This receptor was identified in a woman in her sixties with acute or convalescent COVID-19. The chain recombines TRBV12-3 or TRBV12-4 with TRBJ2-1; a possible D gene is TRBD2 (6 bases). What was sequenced was peripheral blood. DNA for the CDR3: TGTGCCAGCAGGTATGGGGGGAACAATGAGCAGTTCTTC. Translated, it gives CASRYGGNNEQFF.